These 4 T cell receptor beta chains share one sample of origin, sequenced in a study of CD8 T cells in ankylosing spondylitis (dated by TCRdb to 2017 to 2019). The method was 5' RACE. The sequencer listed for this sample is Illumina HiSeq 2500. The public reads were run again by TCRdb, first through fastp at Q25 and then through MiXCR, and only productive beta chains were kept. Here each entry gathers all rows of one CDR3 protein and keeps the most common genes and DNA. A total of fewer than 35,000 distinct CDR3 sequences appear in this sample, less than 40% of them only once. Under 60% of the sample lies in the top ten. Sequenced: synovial fluid, either unsorted or a sorted T cell fraction (not recorded which). The receptors derive from a male donor with ankylosing spondylitis.

The gene calls are TRBV5-5 and TRBJ2-7; a weak D match, TRBD2 (6 bases). V lost 3 bases and J 4 bases, leaving 17 bases between the germline ends. CDR1 is SGHKS, CDR2 YYEKEE, per germline (reference sequence). The CDR3 loop spans 15 amino acids. Here the CDR3 DNA reads TGTGCCAGCAGCTCGGGGGAAGGGGCTATTTACGAGCAGTACGTC. Residues: CASSSGEGAIYEQYV.

In its sample, this clonotype was seen once. The V gene is TRBV5-1, the J gene TRBJ1-3; 7 bases fit TRBD1. The CDR3 totals 14 residues. Germline V gives CDR1 SGHRS, CDR2 YFSETQ. Trimming took 4 bases from V and 3 from J; bases not matched to a gene: 4. This CDR3 reads CASSLRGYGNTIYF. The CDR3, as DNA: TGCGCCAGCAGCCTCAGGGGGTATGGAAACACCATATATTTT.

This clonotype was picked up a small number of times. The gene calls are TRBV12-5 and TRBJ2-1; D may be TRBD2 (5 bases). Germline-derived CDR1 and CDR2 are LGHNT and FRNRAP. This CDR3 is built from 12 residues. V was shortened by 5 bases and J by 12 bases, with 14 bases between the two germline ends. CDR3 DNA sequence: TGTGCTAGTGGTCCCCCGGGGTACGGGCAGTTCTTC. The encoded protein is CASGPPGYGQFF. Drawing the rest from reference TRBV12-5 and TRBJ2-1, the complete variable domain is DARVTQTPRHKVTEMGQEVTMRCQPILGHNTVFWYRQTMMQGLELLAYFRNRAPLDDSGMPKDRFSAEMPDATLATLKIQPSEPRDSAVYFCASGPPGYGQFFGPGTRLTVL.

The V and J genes are TRBV16 and TRBJ1-6; TRBD1 aligns across 8 bases. The germline CDR1 and CDR2 sequences are KGHSY and FQNENV. This CDR3 is 15 amino acids long. V shed 4 bases, J shed 7 bases, and the junction held 6 bases outside the gene matches. CDR3 coding DNA: TGTGCCAGCAGCCCGTACAGGGGGACGAATTCACCCCTCCACTTT. Protein product: CASSPYRGTNSPLHF. Full variable domain (rest looked up from reference TRBV16 and TRBJ1-6): GEEVAQTPKHLVRGEGQKAKLYCAPIKGHSYVFWYQQVLKNEFKFLISFQNENVFDETGMPKERFSAKCLPNSPCSLEIQATKLEDSAVYFCASSPYRGTNSPLHFGNGTRLTVT.